The rows below give T cell receptor beta chains drawn from one sample of a study of T cells in Graves' hyperthyroidism and ophthalmopathy. One entry per CDR3 protein results from TCRdb running MiXCR on the multiplex PCR reads. The table has a few hundred thousand distinct CDR3 sequences, roughly 15% seen once. Sequencing used blood. The receptors were gathered from a woman under 40 with Graves' ophthalmopathy. The CDR3 runs from the conserved cysteine through the conserved F or W. A D gene is named only where the DNA matches it firmly. Not all rows give a size; the values are once, few, many and, for expanded clones, a class.

TRBV3-1	13	many	-	TRBJ1-5	CASSGDSNQPQHF	TGTGCCAGCAGTGGAGATAGCAATCAGCCCCAGCATTTT
TRBV20-1	15	many	-	TRBJ1-4	CSARPWGDFDEKLFF	TGCAGTGCTAGACCCTGGGGGGACTTCGATGAAAAACTGTTTTTT
TRBV25-1	14	few	-	TRBJ2-5	CASSEFGGKETQYF	TGTGCCAGCAGTGAATTTGGGGGAAAAGAGACCCAGTACTTC
TRBV20-1	14	many	TRBD2	TRBJ2-3	CSAAPEGRGNTQYF	TGCAGTGCCGCCCCCGAGGGGCGGGGGAATACGCAGTATTTT
TRBV28	17	many	TRBD1	TRBJ2-7	CASSLSGAGQGRYEQYF	TGTGCCAGCAGTTTATCCGGTGCGGGACAGGGTCGCTACGAGCAGTACTTC
TRBV12-3/TRBV12-4	15	many	-	TRBJ2-2	CASSPRVRGTGELFF	TGTGCCAGCAGCCCACGGGTTCGTGGCACCGGGGAGCTGTTTTTT
TRBV30	13	once	-	TRBJ1-1	CATREHRVAEAFF	TGTGCCACCCGAGAGCACCGGGTCGCAGAAGCTTTCTTT
TRBV18	12	many	-	TRBJ2-7	CASSRTTYEQYF	TGTGCCAGCTCTCGAACTACCTACGAGCAGTACTTC
TRBV18	14	once	-	TRBJ1-6	CASSQTGGDSPLHF	TGTGCCAGCTCCCAAACAGGAGGGGATTCACCCCTCCACTTT
TRBV2	14	few	TRBD1	TRBJ1-4	CASRGGQGGEKLFF	TGTGCCAGCAGAGGGGGACAGGGAGGTGAAAAACTGTTTTTT
TRBV5-5	14	many	-	TRBJ1-2	CASSFQGGDYGYTF	TGTGCCAGCAGTTTCCAGGGTGGCGACTATGGCTACACCTTC
TRBV7-8	14	many	-	TRBJ1-1	CASSLFEGPNGAFF	TGTGCCAGCAGCTTATTCGAAGGTCCTAACGGAGCTTTCTTT
TRBV28	18	-	TRBD2	TRBJ2-2	CATRRRRGDLMNTGELFF	TGTGCCACCCGAAGGAGGCGGGGGGACTTAATGAACACCGGGGAGCTGTTTTTT